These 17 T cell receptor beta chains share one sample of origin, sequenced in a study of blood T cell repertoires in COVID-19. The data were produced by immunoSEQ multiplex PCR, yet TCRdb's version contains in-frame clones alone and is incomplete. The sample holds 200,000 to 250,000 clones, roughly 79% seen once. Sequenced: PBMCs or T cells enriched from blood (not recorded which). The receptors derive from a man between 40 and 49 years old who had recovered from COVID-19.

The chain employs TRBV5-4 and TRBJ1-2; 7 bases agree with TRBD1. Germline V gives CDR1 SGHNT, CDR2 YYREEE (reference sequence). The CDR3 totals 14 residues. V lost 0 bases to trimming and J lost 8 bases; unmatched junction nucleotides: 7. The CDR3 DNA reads TGTGCCAGCAGCTTGGCGACAGGGCGGTCGGGCTACACCTTC. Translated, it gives CASSLATGRSGYTF.

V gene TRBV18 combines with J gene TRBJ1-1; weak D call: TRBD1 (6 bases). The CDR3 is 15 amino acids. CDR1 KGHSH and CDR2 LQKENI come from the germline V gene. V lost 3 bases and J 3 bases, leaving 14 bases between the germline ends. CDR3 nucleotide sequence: TGTGCCAGCTCACCTACAACAGGGTTTGACACTGAAGCTTTCTTT. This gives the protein CASSPTTGFDTEAFF.

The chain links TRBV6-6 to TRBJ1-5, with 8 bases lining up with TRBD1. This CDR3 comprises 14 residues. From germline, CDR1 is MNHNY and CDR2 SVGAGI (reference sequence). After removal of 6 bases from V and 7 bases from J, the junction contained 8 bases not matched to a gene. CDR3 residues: CASSTGQVYQPQHF. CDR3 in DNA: TGTGCCAGCAGCACGGGACAGGTTTACCAGCCCCAGCATTTT.

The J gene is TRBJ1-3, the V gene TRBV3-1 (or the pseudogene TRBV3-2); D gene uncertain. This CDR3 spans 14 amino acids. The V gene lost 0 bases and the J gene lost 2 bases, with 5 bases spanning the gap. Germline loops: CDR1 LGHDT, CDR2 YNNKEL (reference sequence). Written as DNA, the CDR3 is TGTGCCAGCAGCCAAGACCGGGCTGGAAACACCATATATTTT. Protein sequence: CASSQDRAGNTIYF.

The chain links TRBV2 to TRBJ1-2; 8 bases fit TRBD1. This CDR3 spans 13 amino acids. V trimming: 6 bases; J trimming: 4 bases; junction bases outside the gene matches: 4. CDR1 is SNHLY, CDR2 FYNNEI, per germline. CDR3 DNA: TGTGCCAGCAGGACAGGGGATTTCTATGGCTACACCTTC. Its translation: CASRTGDFYGYTF.

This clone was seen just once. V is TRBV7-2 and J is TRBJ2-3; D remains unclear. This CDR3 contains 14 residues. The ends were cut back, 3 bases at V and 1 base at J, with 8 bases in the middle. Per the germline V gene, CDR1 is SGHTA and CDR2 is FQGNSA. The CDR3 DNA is TGTGCCAGCAGCTTCCTCCAGGGCACAGATACGCAGTATTTT. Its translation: CASSFLQGTDTQYF.

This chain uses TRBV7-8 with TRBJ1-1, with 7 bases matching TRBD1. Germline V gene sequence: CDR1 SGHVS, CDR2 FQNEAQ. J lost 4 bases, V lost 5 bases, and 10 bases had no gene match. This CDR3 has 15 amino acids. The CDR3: CASSPGAHRGTEAFF. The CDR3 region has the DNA TGTGCCAGCAGCCCAGGGGCGCACAGGGGCACTGAAGCTTTCTTT.

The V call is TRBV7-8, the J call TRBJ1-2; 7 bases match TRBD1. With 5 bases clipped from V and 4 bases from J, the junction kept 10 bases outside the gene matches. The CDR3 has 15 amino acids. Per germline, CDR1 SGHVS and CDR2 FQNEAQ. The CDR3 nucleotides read TGTGCCAGCAGCCCAGAGGGGGCGTTGGCCTATGGCTACACCTTC. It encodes CASSPEGALAYGYTF. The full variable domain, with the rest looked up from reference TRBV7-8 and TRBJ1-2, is GAGVSQSPRYKVAKRGQDVALRCDPISGHVSLFWYQQALGQGPEFLTYFQNEAQLDKSGLPSDRFFAERPEGSVSTLKIQRTQQEDSAVYLCASSPEGALAYGYTFGSGTRLTVV.

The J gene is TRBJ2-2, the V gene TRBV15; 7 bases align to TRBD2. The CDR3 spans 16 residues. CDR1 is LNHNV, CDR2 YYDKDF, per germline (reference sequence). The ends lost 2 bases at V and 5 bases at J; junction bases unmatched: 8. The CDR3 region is CATSRQRGPTTGELFF. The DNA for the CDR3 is TGTGCCACCAGCAGACAGCGGGGACCCACTACCGGGGAGCTGTTTTTT.

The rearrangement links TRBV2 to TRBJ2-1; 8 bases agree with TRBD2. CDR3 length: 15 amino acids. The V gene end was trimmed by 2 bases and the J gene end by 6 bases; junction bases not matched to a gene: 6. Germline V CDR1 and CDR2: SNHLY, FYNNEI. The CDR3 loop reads CASSETGLGFNEQFF. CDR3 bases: TGTGCCAGCAGTGAAACGGGACTAGGCTTCAATGAGCAGTTCTTC.

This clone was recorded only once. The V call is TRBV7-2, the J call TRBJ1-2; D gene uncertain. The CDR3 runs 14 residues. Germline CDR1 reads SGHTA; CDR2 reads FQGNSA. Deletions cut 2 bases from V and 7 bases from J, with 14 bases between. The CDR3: CASSLLPERGGYTF. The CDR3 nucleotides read TGTGCCAGCAGCTTACTCCCCGAGAGAGGTGGCTACACCTTC.

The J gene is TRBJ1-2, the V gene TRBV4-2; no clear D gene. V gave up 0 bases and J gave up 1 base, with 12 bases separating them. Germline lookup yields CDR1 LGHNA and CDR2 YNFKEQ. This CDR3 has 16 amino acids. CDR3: CASSQDPGGVNYGYTF. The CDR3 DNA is TGTGCCAGCAGCCAAGATCCTGGCGGAGTTAACTATGGCTACACCTTC.

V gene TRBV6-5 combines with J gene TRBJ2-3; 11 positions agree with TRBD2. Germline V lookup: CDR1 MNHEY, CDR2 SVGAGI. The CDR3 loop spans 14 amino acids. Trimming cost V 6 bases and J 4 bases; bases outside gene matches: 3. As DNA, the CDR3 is TGTGCCAGCAGACTAGCGGGGGCCCCAGATACGCAGTATTTT. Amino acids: CASRLAGAPDTQYF.

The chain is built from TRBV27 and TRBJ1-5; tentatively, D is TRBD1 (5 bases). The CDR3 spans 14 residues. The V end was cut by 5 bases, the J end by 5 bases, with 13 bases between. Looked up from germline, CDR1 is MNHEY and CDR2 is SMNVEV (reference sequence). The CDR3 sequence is CASSTKGPYQPQHF. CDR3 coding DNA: TGTGCCAGCAGTACAAAGGGGCCTTATCAGCCCCAGCATTTT.

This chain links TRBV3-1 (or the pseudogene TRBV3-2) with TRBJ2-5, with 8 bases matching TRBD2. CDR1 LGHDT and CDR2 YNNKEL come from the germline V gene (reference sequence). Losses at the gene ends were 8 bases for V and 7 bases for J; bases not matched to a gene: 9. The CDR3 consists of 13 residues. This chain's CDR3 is CASATRGGGTQYF. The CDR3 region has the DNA TGTGCCAGCGCCACCCGGGGGGGCGGGACCCAGTACTTC.

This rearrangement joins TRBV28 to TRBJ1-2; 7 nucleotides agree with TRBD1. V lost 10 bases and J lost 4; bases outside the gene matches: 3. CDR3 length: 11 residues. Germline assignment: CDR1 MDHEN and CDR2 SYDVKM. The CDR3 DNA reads TGTGCCACCGGGACAGTCTATGGCTACACCTTC. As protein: CATGTVYGYTF.

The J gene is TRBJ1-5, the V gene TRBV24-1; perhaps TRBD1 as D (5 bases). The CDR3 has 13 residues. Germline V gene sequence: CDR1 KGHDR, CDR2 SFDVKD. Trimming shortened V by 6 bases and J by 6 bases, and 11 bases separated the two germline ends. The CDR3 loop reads CATSRGLGQPQHF. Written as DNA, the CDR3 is TGTGCCACCAGTAGGGGTTTAGGTCAGCCCCAGCATTTT.